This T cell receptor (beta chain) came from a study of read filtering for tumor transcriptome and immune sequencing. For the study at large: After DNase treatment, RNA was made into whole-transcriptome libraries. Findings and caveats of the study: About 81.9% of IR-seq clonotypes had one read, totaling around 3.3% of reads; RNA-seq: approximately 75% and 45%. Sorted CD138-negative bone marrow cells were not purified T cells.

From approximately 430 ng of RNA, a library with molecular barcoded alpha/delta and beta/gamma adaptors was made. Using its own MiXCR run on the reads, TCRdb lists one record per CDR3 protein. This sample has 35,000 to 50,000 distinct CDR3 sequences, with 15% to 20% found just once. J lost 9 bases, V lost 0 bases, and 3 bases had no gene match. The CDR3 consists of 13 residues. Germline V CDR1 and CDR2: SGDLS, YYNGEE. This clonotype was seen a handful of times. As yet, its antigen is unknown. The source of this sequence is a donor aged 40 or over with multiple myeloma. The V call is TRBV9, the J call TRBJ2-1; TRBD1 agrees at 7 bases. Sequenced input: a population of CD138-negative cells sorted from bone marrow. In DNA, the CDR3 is TGTGCCAGCAGCGTAGTAGGGGGCTTTGAGCAGTTCTTC. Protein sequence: CASSVVGGFEQFF.